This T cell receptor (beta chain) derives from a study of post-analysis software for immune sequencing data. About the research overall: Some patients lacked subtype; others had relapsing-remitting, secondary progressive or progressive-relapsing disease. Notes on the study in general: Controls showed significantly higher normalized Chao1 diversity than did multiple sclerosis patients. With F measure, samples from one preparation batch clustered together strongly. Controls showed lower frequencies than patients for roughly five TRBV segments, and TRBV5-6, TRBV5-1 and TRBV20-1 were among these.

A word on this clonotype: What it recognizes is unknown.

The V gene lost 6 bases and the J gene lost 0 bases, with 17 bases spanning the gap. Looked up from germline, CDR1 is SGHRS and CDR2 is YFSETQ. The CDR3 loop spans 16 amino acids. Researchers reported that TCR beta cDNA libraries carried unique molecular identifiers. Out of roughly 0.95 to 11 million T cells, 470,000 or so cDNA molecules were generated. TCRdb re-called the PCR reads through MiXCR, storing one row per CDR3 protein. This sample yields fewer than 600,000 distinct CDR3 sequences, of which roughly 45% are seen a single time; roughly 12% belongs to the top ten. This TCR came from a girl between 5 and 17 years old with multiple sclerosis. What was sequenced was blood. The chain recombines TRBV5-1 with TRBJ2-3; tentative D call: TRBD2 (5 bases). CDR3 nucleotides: TGCGCCAGCACCGGCAATCGGGGAACTAGCACAGATACGCAGTATTTT. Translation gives CASTGNRGTSTDTQYF.